This T cell receptor (beta chain) was obtained from a study of cytomegalovirus exposure and HLA in healthy donors. Study findings and constraints: Altogether, 164 TCR beta chains were recorded as cytomegalovirus-associated.

PCR used 60 Vbeta primers and 13 Jbeta primers. The repertoire was sequenced with immunoSEQ multiplex PCR; TCRdb's copy has only in-frame clones and lacks some. The table lists hundreds of thousands of clones, almost 80% of them singletons. About this clone: The target antigen is unknown.

Trimming cost V 3 bases and J 4 bases, with 15 bases left between them. Germline CDR1 and CDR2: ENHRY and SYGVKD. This CDR3 contains 15 residues. Sequencing was performed on PBMCs. The TCR sequence derives from a male donor in good health and CMV-seronegative. The chain carries TRBV10-3 and TRBJ1-2, with a tentative D call TRBD1 (5 bases). The DNA for the CDR3 is TGTGCCATCAGTGAACCCCGGGGGGGTAGCTATGGCTACACCTTC. Its protein is CAISEPRGGSYGYTF.